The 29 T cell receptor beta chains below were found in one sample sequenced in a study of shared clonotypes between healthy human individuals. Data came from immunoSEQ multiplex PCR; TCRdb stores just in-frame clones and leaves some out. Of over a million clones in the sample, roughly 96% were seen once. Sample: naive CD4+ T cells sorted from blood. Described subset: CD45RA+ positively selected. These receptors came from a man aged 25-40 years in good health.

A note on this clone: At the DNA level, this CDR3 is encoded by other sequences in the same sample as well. In DNA form, the CDR3 reads TGTGCCAGCAGGGACAGGGACTATGGCTACACCTTC. The encoded protein is CASRDRDYGYTF. J is TRBJ1-2 and V is TRBV2; 8 bases agree with TRBD1. CDR3 length equals 12 residues. Germline V gene data show CDR1 as SNHLY and CDR2 as FYNNEI. Losses at the gene ends were 6 bases for V and 3 bases for J; bases not matched to a gene: 0. Based on the CDR3 plus reference TRBV2 and TRBJ1-2, the full variable domain is EPEVTQTPSHQVTQMGQEVILRCVPISNHLYFYWYRQILGQKVEFLVSFYNNEISEKSEIFDDQFSVERPDGSNFTLKIRSTKLEDSAMYFCASRDRDYGYTFGSGTRLTVV.

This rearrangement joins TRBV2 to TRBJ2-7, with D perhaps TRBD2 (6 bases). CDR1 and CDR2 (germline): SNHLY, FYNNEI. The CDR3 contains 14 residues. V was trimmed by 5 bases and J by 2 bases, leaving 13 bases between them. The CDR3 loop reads CASSNTGEAYEQYF. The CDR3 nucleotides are TGTGCCAGCAGTAATACGGGAGAGGCCTACGAGCAGTACTTC.

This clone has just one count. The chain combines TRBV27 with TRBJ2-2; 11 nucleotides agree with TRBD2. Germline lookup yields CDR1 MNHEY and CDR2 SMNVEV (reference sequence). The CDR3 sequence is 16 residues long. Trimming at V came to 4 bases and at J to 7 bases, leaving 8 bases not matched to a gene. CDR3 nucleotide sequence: TGTGCCAGCAGTTCCTACCTAGCGGGAGGTAACGGGGAGCTGTTTTTT. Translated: CASSSYLAGGNGELFF.

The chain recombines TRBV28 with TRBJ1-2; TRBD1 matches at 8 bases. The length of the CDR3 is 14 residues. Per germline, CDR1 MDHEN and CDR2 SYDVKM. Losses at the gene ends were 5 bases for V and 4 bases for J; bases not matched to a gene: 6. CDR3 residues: CASSVSGGFYGYTF. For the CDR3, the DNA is TGTGCCAGCAGTGTTTCAGGGGGCTTCTATGGCTACACCTTC.

The CDR3 loop reads CASSILAASYEQYF. The CDR3 nucleotides are TGTGCCAGCAGTATACTAGCGGCTTCCTACGAGCAGTACTTC. The chain has TRBV2 and TRBJ2-7; 8 bases line up with TRBD2. The germline V gene has CDR1 SNHLY and CDR2 FYNNEI. Germline trimming cut 5 bases from V and 1 base from J; bases unmatched to any gene: 4. This CDR3 is 14 amino acids long.

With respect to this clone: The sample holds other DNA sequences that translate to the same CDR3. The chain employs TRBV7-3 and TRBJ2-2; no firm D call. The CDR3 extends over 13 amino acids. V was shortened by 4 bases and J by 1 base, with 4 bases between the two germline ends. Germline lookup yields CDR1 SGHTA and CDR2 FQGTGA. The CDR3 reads CASSSKNTGELFF. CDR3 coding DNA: TGTGCCAGCAGCTCCAAGAACACCGGGGAGCTGTTTTTT.

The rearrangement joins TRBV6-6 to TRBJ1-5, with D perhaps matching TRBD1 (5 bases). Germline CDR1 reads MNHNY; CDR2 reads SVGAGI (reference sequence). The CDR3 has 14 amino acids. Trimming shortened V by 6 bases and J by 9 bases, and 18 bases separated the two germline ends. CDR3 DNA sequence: TGTGCCAGCAGACACCCAGGGTCTGGGGGGCCCCAGCATTTT. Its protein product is CASRHPGSGGPQHF.

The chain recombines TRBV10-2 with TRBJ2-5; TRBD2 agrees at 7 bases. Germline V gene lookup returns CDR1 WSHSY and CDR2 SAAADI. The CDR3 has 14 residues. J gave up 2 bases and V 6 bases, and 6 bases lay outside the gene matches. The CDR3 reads CASRVLARQETQYF. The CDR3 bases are TGCGCCAGCAGGGTACTAGCGAGACAAGAGACCCAGTACTTC.

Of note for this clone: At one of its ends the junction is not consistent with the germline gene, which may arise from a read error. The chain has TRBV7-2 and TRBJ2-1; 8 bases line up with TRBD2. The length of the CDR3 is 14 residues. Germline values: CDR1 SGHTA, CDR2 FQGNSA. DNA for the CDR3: TGTGCCAGCAGTTTAGCGGGATATTACAATGAGCAGTTCTTC. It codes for CASSLAGYYNEQFF.

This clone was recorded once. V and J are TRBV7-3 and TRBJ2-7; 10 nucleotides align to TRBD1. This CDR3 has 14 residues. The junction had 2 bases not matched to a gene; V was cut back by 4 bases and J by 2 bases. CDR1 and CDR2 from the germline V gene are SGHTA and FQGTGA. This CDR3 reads CASSYDRGPYEQYF. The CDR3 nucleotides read TGTGCCAGCAGCTACGACAGGGGGCCCTACGAGCAGTACTTC.

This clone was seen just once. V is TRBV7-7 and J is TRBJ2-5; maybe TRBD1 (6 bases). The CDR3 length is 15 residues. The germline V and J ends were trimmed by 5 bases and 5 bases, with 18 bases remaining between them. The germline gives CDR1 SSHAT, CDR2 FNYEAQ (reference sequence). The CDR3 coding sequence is TGTGCCAGCAGCCCAAAACCCGGGACAAGGGAGACCCAGTACTTC. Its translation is CASSPKPGTRETQYF. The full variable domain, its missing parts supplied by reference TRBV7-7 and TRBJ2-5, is GAGVSQSPRYKVTKRGQDVTLRCDPISSHATLYWYQQALGQGPEFLTYFNYEAQPDKSGLPSDRFSAERPEGSISTLTIQRTEQRDSAMYRCASSPKPGTRETQYFGPGTRLLVL.

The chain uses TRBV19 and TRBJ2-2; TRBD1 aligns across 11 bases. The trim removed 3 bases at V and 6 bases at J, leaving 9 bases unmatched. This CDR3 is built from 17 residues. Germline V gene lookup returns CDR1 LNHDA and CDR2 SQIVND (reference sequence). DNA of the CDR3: TGTGCCAGTAGTATGGCGGACAGGGGGCAATTAGCCGGGGAGCTGTTTTTT. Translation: CASSMADRGQLAGELFF.

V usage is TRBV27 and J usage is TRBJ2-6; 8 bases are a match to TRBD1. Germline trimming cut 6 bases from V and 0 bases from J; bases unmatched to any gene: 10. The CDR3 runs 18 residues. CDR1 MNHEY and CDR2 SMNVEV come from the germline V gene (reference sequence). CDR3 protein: CASRLHGQGRSGANVLTF. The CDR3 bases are TGTGCCAGCAGACTCCACGGACAGGGACGCTCTGGGGCCAACGTCCTGACTTTC.

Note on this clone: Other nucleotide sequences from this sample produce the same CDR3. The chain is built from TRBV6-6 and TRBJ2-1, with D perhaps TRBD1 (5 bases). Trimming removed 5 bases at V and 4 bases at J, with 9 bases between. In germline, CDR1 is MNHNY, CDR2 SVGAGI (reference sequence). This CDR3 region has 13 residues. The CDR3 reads CASSPRVYNEQFF. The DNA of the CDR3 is TGTGCCAGCAGTCCCAGGGTTTACAATGAGCAGTTCTTC.

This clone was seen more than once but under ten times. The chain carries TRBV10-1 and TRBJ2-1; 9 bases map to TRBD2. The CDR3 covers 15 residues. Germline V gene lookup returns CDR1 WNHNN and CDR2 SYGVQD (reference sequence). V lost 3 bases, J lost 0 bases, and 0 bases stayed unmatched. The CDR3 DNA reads TGCGCCAGCAGTGATAGCGGGAGCTCCTACAATGAGCAGTTCTTC. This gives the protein CASSDSGSSYNEQFF.

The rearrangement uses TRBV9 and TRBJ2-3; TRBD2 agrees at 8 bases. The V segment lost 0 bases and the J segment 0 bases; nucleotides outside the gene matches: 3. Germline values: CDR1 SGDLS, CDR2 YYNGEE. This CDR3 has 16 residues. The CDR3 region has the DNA TGTGCCAGCAGCGTAGCTACTAGCGGAAGCACAGATACGCAGTATTTT. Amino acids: CASSVATSGSTDTQYF.

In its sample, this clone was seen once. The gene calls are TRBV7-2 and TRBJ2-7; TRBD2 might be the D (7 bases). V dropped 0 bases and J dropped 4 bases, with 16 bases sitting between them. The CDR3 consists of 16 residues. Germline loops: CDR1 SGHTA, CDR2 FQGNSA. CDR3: CASSLAAGAVGYEQYF. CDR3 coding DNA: TGTGCCAGCAGCTTAGCGGCGGGGGCGGTAGGATACGAGCAGTACTTC.

CDR3 bases: TGTGCCAGCAGTTCACCGGGACTGCCATTGGGGGAGCAGTACTTC. It is translated as CASSSPGLPLGEQYF. The rearrangement uses TRBV27 and TRBJ2-7; perhaps TRBD2 as D (6 bases). This CDR3 has 15 residues. V lost 4 bases and J 7 bases, leaving 20 bases between the germline ends. The germline V gene has CDR1 MNHEY and CDR2 SMNVEV (reference sequence).

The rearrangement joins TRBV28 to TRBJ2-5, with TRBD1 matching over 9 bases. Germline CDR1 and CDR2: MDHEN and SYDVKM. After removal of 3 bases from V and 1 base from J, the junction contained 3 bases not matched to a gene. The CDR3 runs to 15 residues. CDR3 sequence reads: CASSLTGGTQETQYF. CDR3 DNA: TGTGCCAGCAGTTTGACAGGGGGGACCCAAGAGACCCAGTACTTC.

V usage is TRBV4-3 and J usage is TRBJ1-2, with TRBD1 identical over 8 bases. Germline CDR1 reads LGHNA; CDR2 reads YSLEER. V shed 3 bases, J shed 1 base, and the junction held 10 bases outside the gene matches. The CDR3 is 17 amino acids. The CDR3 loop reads CASSHLGRGPGNYGYTF. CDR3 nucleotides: TGCGCCAGCAGCCATCTTGGCAGGGGGCCGGGTAACTATGGCTACACCTTC.

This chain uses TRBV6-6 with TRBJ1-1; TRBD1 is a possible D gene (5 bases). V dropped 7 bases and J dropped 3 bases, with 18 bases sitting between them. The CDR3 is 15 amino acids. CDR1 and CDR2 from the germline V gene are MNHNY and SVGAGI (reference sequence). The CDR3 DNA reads TGTGCCAGCACCAACCCAGGGAATTTGGACACTGAAGCTTTCTTT. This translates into CASTNPGNLDTEAFF.

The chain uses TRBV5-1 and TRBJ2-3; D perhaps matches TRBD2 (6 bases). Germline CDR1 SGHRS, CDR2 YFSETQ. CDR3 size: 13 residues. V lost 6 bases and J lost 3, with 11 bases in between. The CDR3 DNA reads TGCGCCAGCACCGGGGGAGTTACAGATACGCAGTATTTT. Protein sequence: CASTGGVTDTQYF. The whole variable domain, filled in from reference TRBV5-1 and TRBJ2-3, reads KAGVTQTPRYLIKTRGQQVTLSCSPISGHRSVSWYQQTPGQGLQFLFEYFSETQRNKGNFPGRFSGRQFSNSRSEMNVSTLELGDSALYLCASTGGVTDTQYFGPGTRLTVL.

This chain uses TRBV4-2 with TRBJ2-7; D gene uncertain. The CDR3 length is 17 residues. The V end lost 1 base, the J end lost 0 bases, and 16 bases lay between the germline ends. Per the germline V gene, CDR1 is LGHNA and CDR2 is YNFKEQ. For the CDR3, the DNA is TGTGCCAGCAGCCAAGCTTGGGGTCCTCTAAACTCCTACGAGCAGTACTTC. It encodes CASSQAWGPLNSYEQYF.

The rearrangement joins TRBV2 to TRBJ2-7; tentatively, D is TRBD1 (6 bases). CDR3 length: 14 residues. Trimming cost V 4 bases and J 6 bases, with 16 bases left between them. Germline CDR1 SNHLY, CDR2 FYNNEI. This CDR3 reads CASSAVPGEGEQYF. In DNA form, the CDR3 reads TGTGCCAGCAGTGCGGTTCCAGGGGAAGGCGAGCAGTACTTC.

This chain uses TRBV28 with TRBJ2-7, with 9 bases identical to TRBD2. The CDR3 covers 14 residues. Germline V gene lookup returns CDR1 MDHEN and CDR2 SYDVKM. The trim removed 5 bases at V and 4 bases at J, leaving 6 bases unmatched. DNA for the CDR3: TGTGCCAGCAGTGGACTAGCGACCTTTTACGAGCAGTACTTC. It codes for CASSGLATFYEQYF.

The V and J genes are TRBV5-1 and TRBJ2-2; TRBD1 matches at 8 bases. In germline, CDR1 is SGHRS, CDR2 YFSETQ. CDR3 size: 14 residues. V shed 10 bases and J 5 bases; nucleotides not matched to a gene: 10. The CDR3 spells CACQRDRSTGELFF. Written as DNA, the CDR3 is TGCGCCTGCCAACGGGACAGGTCAACCGGGGAGCTGTTTTTT.

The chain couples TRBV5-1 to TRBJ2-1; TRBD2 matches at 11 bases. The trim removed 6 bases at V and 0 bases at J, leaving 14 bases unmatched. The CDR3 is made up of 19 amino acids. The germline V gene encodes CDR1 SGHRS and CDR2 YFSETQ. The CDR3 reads CASTLLTSGAYSSYNEQFF. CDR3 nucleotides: TGCGCCAGCACCCTACTGACTAGCGGGGCTTATAGCTCCTACAATGAGCAGTTCTTC.

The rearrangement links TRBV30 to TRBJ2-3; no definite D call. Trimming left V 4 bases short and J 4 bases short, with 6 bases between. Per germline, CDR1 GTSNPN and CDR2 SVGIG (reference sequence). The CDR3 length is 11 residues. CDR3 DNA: TGTGCCTGGACCCTATCAGATACGCAGTATTTT. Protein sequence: CAWTLSDTQYF.

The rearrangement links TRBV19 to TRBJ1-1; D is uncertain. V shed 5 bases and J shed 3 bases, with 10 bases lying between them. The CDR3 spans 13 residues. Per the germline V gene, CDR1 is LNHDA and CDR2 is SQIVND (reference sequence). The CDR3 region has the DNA TGTGCCAGTAGTTGGTTTCGGGACACTGAAGCTTTCTTT. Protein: CASSWFRDTEAFF.